The present T cell receptor beta chain was sequenced within a study of control samples from healthy donors and cancer patients. The CDR3 is 16 amino acids. Method: immunoSEQ multiplex PCR; TCRdb's copy keeps in-frame clones and lacks some. This repertoire shows 77,000 or so clones, 91% found once; its top ten account for approximately 14%. This receptor was obtained from a man aged 30 to 39 in good health. This sequence joins TRBV21-1 and TRBJ1-6; TRBD1, the D gene given by the table, was not confirmed from the DNA. TRBV21-1 is labeled a pseudogene. The sequenced sample consisted of blood. The CDR3 loop reads CASSNPGTGENSPLHF. The CDR3 DNA sequence: TGTGCCAGCAGCAACCCCGGGACAGGGGAAAATTCACCCCTCCACTTT.